This entry features one T cell receptor beta chain sequence. This sample stems from a study of blood T cell repertoires in COVID-19. About the research overall: Some COVID-19 samples were acute and others convalescent; all came from the United States, Italy and Spain.

Sequencing was performed with immunoSEQ multiplex PCR; in TCRdb, only in-frame clones are kept and a portion is missing. The sample yields tens of thousands of clones, 70% to 90% seen once. V lost 2 bases to trimming and J lost 5 bases, with 13 bases between them. Germline values: CDR1 SGHTA, CDR2 FQGNSA. The CDR3 covers 15 residues. The chain recombines TRBV7-2 with TRBJ2-1; D might be TRBD1 (6 bases). This TCR was sampled from a human donor in a cohort sampled during active COVID-19. The material sequenced was peripheral blood. The CDR3 region has the DNA TGTGCCAGCAGCTTACGCGGACAGAGTAACAATGAGCAGTTCTTC. Its translation is CASSLRGQSNNEQFF. Drawing the rest from reference TRBV7-2 and TRBJ2-1, the complete variable domain is GAGVSQSPSNKVTEKGKDVELRCDPISGHTALYWYRQSLGQGLEFLIYFQGNSAPDKSGLPSDRFSAERTGGSVSTLTIQRTQQEDSAVYLCASSLRGQSNNEQFFGPGTRLTVL.